This is a list of T cell receptor beta chains from one sample in a study of blood T cell repertoires in COVID-19. The data were produced by immunoSEQ multiplex PCR, yet TCRdb's version contains in-frame clones alone and is incomplete. The sample has about 330,000 clones; roughly 90% are singletons. Sequencing used peripheral blood. The receptors here all came from a man younger than 40 with COVID-19, enrolled during active disease. Each CDR3 is given with its conserved first and last residue. Fields, in order: V gene, J gene, clone size, CDR3 protein. Not all rows give a size; the values are once, few, many and, for expanded clones, a class.

TRBV5-1	TRBJ1-6	-	CASSLQGGNSPLHF
TRBV20-1	TRBJ2-7	-	CSALFYEQYF
TRBV27	TRBJ1-1	-	CASIPEGGTEAFF
TRBV7-3	TRBJ2-3	-	CASSLRGGPDTQYF
TRBV7-2	TRBJ2-7	-	CASSLNGGFSEQYF
TRBV6-5	TRBJ1-5	-	CASSSREDQPQHF
TRBV5-1	TRBJ1-1	few	CASSAGQGLIQNTEAFF
TRBV9	TRBJ1-2	-	CASSAETGGGYTF
TRBV12-5	TRBJ2-3	few	CASAKVDTQYF
TRBV18	TRBJ1-3	few	CASSPPSTNRNTIYF
TRBV11-3	TRBJ2-1	-	CASSFTRANEQFF
TRBV28	TRBJ2-1	-	CASSSYGHAAYNEQFF
TRBV10-3	TRBJ2-2	many	CATVAGRNTGELFF
TRBV27	TRBJ1-2	-	CASSLEAGGRGGYTF
TRBV29-1	TRBJ2-7	-	CSVRLAGHYEQYF
TRBV4-2	TRBJ1-2	-	CASSQGGGTGEDGYTF
TRBV5-4	TRBJ2-2	-	CASSLAGKLFF
TRBV27	TRBJ2-7	once	CASSPLQTSGRYEQYF
TRBV7-2	TRBJ2-7	-	CASSLLLGLAGLHSYEQYF
TRBV9	TRBJ2-3	-	CASSKRLWTSGVGDTQYF
TRBV11-1	TRBJ2-3	many	CASSFRGGGSGDTQYF
TRBV25-1	TRBJ2-3	-	CASSLDRGLYTDTQYF
TRBV11-2	TRBJ2-7	-	CASSLWAGTLPEQYF
TRBV5-4	TRBJ1-1	-	CASSSGGRIFSEAFF
TRBV19	TRBJ2-7	-	CASSSLFREEIEQYF
TRBV18	TRBJ2-3	-	CASSPQGTSTDTQYF
TRBV18	TRBJ2-3	-	CASSPRQPDTDTQYF
TRBV29-1	TRBJ2-5	-	CSFRRGPGVETQYF
TRBV7-3	TRBJ2-6	-	CASSQQGAGANVLTF
TRBV7-8	TRBJ2-1	-	CASSLVPSGRVIRNEQFF
TRBV4-2	TRBJ1-2	-	CASSLQKYGNYGYTF
TRBV28	TRBJ2-5	-	CASSSGQEETQYF
TRBV23-1	TRBJ1-2	-	CASSQSTGDREYYGYTF
TRBV6-5	TRBJ2-7	-	CASSPPGVRSYEQYF
TRBV7-8	TRBJ1-1	-	CASSLAQLNTEAFF
TRBV19	TRBJ2-7	-	CASSISWQGSPYEQYF
TRBV6-2/TRBV6-3	TRBJ1-2	-	CASCPSEYGYTF
TRBV27	TRBJ2-1	once	CASRMDGTGAYNEQFF
TRBV5-4	TRBJ1-4	few	CASSARDSEKLFF
TRBV4-2	TRBJ2-7	-	CASSPQLAGGTYEQYF
TRBV7-9	TRBJ1-1	-	CASSLDYRVDFF
TRBV28	TRBJ1-5	-	CASSLSGTGSNQPQHF
TRBV6-5	TRBJ1-2	few	CAIPGQGDYGYTF
TRBV18	TRBJ1-2	-	CASSPGTDYGYTF
TRBV5-6	TRBJ2-2	-	CASSLEARGRGELFF
TRBV5-4	TRBJ1-2	-	CASSPRGGNGYGYTF
TRBV28	TRBJ2-3	once	CASSLSGSPPDTQYF
TRBV2	TRBJ2-1	-	CASSEEGLSYNEQFF
TRBV18	TRBJ1-1	-	CASSPRGSNREKTEAFF
TRBV28	TRBJ1-1	-	CASTRRDRPSEAFF
TRBV7-9	TRBJ1-2	-	CASSLTTGSPNYGYTF